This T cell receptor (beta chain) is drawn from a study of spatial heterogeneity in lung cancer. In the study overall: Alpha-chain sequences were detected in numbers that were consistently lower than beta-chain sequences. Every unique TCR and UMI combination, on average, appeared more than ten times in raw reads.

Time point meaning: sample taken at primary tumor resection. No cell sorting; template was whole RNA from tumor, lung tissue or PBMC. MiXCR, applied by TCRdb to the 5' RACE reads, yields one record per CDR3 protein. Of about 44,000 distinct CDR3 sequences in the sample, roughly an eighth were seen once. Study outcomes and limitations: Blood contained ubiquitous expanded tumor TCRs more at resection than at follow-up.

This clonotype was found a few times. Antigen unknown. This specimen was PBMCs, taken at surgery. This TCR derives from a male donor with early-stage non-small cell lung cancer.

The CDR3 reads CASIPGRDYGYTF. DNA for the CDR3: TGTGCCAGCATCCCGGGCAGAGACTATGGCTACACCTTC. The chain carries TRBV6-2 or TRBV6-3 and TRBJ1-2; D remains ambiguous. The CDR3 covers 13 residues. The germline V gene encodes CDR1 MNHEY and CDR2 SVGEGT. V gave up 7 bases and J gave up 3 bases, with 12 bases separating them.